This paragraph covers one T cell receptor beta chain sequence. The sample belongs to a study of control samples from healthy donors and cancer patients. Produced via immunoSEQ multiplex PCR; TCRdb's table is partial and in-frame only. The data show about 180,000 clones, with more than 90% seen just once and roughly 1.5% held by the top ten. This receptor was identified in a man younger than 40 in good health. The sequenced sample consisted of blood.

CDR3 sequence (DNA): TGCGCCAGCAGCCTGACAGAAATTAATGAAAAACTGTTTTTT. Translated: CASSLTEINEKLFF. The rearrangement joins TRBV4-3 to TRBJ1-4, with D tentatively TRBD1 (5 bases). CDR3 length: 14 residues. Germline V gene sequence: CDR1 LGHNA, CDR2 YSLEER. Trimming left V 4 bases short and J 4 bases short, with 10 bases between.